The 21 T cell receptor beta chains presented below share a single source sample, sequenced in a study of blood T cell repertoires in COVID-19. Profiling relied on immunoSEQ multiplex PCR, and the TCRdb table lists in-frame clones only, not all of them. The sample carries approximately 82,000 clones, 80% to 85% recorded once. Specimen: peripheral blood. Receptors originate from a woman in her 70s with acute or convalescent COVID-19.

The count of this clone is one. The V gene is TRBV2, the J gene TRBJ2-7; tentative D call: TRBD1 (5 bases). V was cut by 5 bases and J by 2 bases, with 16 bases left in between. The CDR3 contains 15 residues. CDR1 and CDR2 from the germline V gene are SNHLY and FYNNEI. In DNA, the CDR3 is TGTGCCAGCAGTTTAAGACAGCCACCTACCTACGAGCAGTACTTC. Encoded protein: CASSLRQPPTYEQYF.

This clone was recorded a few times. The V call is TRBV4-1, the J call TRBJ2-7, with D perhaps matching TRBD2 (6 bases). Germline V gives CDR1 MGHRA, CDR2 YSYEKL. The CDR3 covers 14 residues. V gave up 4 bases and J gave up 0 bases, with 10 bases separating them. CDR3 amino acids: CASSLAESSYEQYF. The CDR3 DNA follows: TGCGCCAGCAGCCTAGCGGAGAGCTCCTACGAGCAGTACTTC.

This chain connects TRBV29-1 to TRBJ1-2; D might be TRBD1 (5 bases). Trimming took 6 bases from V and 6 from J, leaving 8 bases between them. Germline V CDR1 and CDR2: SQVTM, ANQGSEA. CDR3 size: 10 residues. The CDR3 DNA sequence: TGCAGCGTGACAGAGGATGGCTACACCTTC. Translation gives CSVTEDGYTF.

J is TRBJ2-1 and V is TRBV19, with no clear D. This CDR3 is built from 16 residues. The V end was cut by 3 bases, the J end by 5 bases, with 17 bases between. Germline V gives CDR1 LNHDA, CDR2 SQIVND (reference sequence). Here the CDR3 DNA reads TGTGCCAGTAGTATGTTGGGCTCATTAGTCCACAATGAGCAGTTCTTC. It yields the protein CASSMLGSLVHNEQFF.

V is TRBV9 and J is TRBJ1-6; D perhaps matches TRBD1 (5 bases). There are 15 residues in the CDR3. Trimming cost V 0 bases and J 9 bases, with 13 bases left between them. CDR1 and CDR2 (germline): SGDLS, YYNGEE. The CDR3 sequence is CASSVGGESGSPLHF. The CDR3 region has the DNA TGTGCCAGCAGCGTAGGGGGGGAGTCGGGTTCACCCCTCCACTTT.

The chain has TRBV19 and TRBJ1-2, with no clear D. The germline gives CDR1 LNHDA, CDR2 SQIVND (reference sequence). CDR3 length: 14 amino acids. The V end was cut by 5 bases, the J end by 4 bases, with 14 bases between. CDR3 residues: CASSPNDNFYGYTF. The CDR3 DNA sequence: TGTGCCAGTAGTCCAAACGACAATTTCTATGGCTACACCTTC.

V usage is TRBV5-1 and J usage is TRBJ2-3; D is unclear. The V gene's germline CDR1 is SGHRS and CDR2 YFSETQ. The CDR3 contains 13 residues. Trimming removed 5 bases from V and 5 bases from J, with 12 bases in between. CDR3 in DNA: TGCGCCAGCAGGCCACAGTTCGGAGATACGCAGTATTTT. Protein sequence: CASRPQFGDTQYF.

Within the sample, this clone is medium-sized. The V call is TRBV27, the J call TRBJ2-1, with TRBD1 matching over 7 bases. This CDR3 region has 14 residues. CDR1 is MNHEY, CDR2 SMNVEV, per germline (reference sequence). V lost 5 bases and J lost 0; bases outside the gene matches: 1. The CDR3 spells CASSPGGSYNEQFF. The CDR3 bases are TGTGCCAGCAGTCCAGGGGGCTCCTACAATGAGCAGTTCTTC.

This clone showed up just a few times. This chain joins TRBV2 and TRBJ2-5; D ambiguous. The V end was cut by 1 base, the J end by 5 bases, with 14 bases between. The CDR3 runs 15 residues. Germline-derived CDR1 and CDR2 are SNHLY and FYNNEI. The CDR3, as DNA: TGTGCCAGCAGTGAAGGCCTAGGCCTGGCGGAGACCCAGTACTTC. Residues: CASSEGLGLAETQYF.

The J gene is TRBJ2-1, the V gene TRBV6-5; 9 bases fit TRBD2. The ends lost 10 bases at V and 10 bases at J; junction bases unmatched: 14. This CDR3 contains 14 residues. CDR1 and CDR2 from the germline V gene are MNHEY and SVGAGI. The CDR3 region is CAIPVTSGREEQFF. The CDR3 DNA follows: TGTGCCATCCCGGTGACTAGCGGTCGTGAAGAGCAGTTCTTC.

This rearrangement joins TRBV10-2 to TRBJ2-3; TRBD2 matches 13 bases. V was clipped by 5 bases and J by 3 bases; unmatched bases: 8. CDR3 length: 17 residues. Germline V gene sequence: CDR1 WSHSY, CDR2 SAAADI. CDR3 loop: CASSRTSGSLSTDTQYF. CDR3 DNA sequence: TGCGCCAGCAGTCGGACTAGCGGGAGCTTGTCGACAGATACGCAGTATTTT.

V and J are TRBV4-1 and TRBJ2-7, with 11 nucleotides matching TRBD1. This CDR3 comprises 15 residues. Germline values: CDR1 MGHRA, CDR2 YSYEKL. The V segment lost 1 base and the J segment 3 bases; nucleotides outside the gene matches: 2. The CDR3 protein is CASSQGDRGGYEQYF. The CDR3 coding sequence is TGCGCCAGCAGCCAAGGGGACAGGGGGGGCTACGAGCAGTACTTC.

This sequence joins TRBV7-3 and TRBJ2-1; D is perhaps TRBD2 (6 bases). This CDR3 spans 21 amino acids. CDR1 SGHTA and CDR2 FQGTGA come from the germline V gene. V was shortened by 2 bases and J by 0 bases, with 26 bases between the two germline ends. Here the CDR3 reads CASSLQGFRGKLPDSYNEQFF. In DNA form, the CDR3 reads TGTGCCAGCAGCTTACAGGGCTTTCGCGGGAAACTTCCGGACTCCTACAATGAGCAGTTCTTC.

J is TRBJ1-2 and V is TRBV5-1; D uncertain. The CDR3 sequence is 14 residues long. The ends were cut back, 6 bases at V and 7 bases at J, with 19 bases in the middle. Germline V gene sequence: CDR1 SGHRS, CDR2 YFSETQ. CDR3 sequence (DNA): TGCGCCAGCAAGCCGGGAACAGCCTCTGGTGGCTACACCTTC. Translation gives CASKPGTASGGYTF.

The J gene is TRBJ1-5, the V gene TRBV7-8; D may be TRBD1 (5 bases). From germline, CDR1 is SGHVS and CDR2 FQNEAQ. Trimming took 5 bases from V and 13 from J, leaving 18 bases between them. CDR3 length equals 13 residues. As DNA, the CDR3 is TGTGCCAGCAGCCCAAGGGCCCAGGGATATCAGCATTTT. This encodes CASSPRAQGYQHF.

This clone has more than one count but fewer than ten. The chain carries TRBV5-1 and TRBJ2-2; 9 bases match TRBD2. This CDR3 contains 17 residues. The ends lost 4 bases at V and 2 bases at J; junction bases unmatched: 9. The germline V gene has CDR1 SGHRS and CDR2 YFSETQ. The CDR3 coding sequence is TGCGCCAGCAGCCCGCCTAGCGGGAATATAAACACCGGGGAGCTGTTTTTT. Residues: CASSPPSGNINTGELFF.

The chain recombines TRBV2 with TRBJ1-6, with TRBD1 identical over 12 bases. The CDR3 length is 16 residues. Germline V gene lookup returns CDR1 SNHLY and CDR2 FYNNEI. The J segment lost 7 bases and the V segment lost 6 bases, leaving 7 bases of the junction unmatched. The CDR3 sequence is CASRDTGTGGNSPLHF. Written as DNA, the CDR3 is TGTGCCAGCAGAGATACCGGGACAGGGGGCAATTCACCCCTCCACTTT. The variable domain in full, with the rest retrieved from reference TRBV2 and TRBJ1-6, is EPEVTQTPSHQVTQMGQEVILRCVPISNHLYFYWYRQILGQKVEFLVSFYNNEISEKSEIFDDQFSVERPDGSNFTLKIRSTKLEDSAMYFCASRDTGTGGNSPLHFGNGTRLTVT.

V is TRBV18 and J is TRBJ1-1; D is uncertain. With 3 bases removed from V and 0 bases from J, the gap between germline ends came to 14 bases. The germline V gene has CDR1 KGHSH and CDR2 LQKENI. This CDR3 spans 16 amino acids. CDR3 residues: CASSPETDYVNTEAFF. The CDR3 DNA reads as TGTGCCAGCTCACCGGAGACCGATTACGTGAACACTGAAGCTTTCTTT.

The J gene is TRBJ2-7, the V gene TRBV27, with TRBD2 matching 8 bases. The germline V gene has CDR1 MNHEY and CDR2 SMNVEV (reference sequence). V lost 3 bases and J lost 6; bases outside the gene matches: 13. The CDR3 has 16 amino acids. CDR3 region: CASSFLRSGRKSEQYF. The CDR3 DNA reads TGTGCCAGCAGTTTTTTGAGGAGCGGGAGAAAGAGCGAGCAGTACTTC.

The chain combines TRBV6-5 with TRBJ1-1; 9 nucleotides match TRBD1. Germline CDR1 MNHEY, CDR2 SVGAGI. This CDR3 is built from 14 residues. The junction had 3 bases not matched to a gene; V was cut back by 6 bases and J by 1 base. The CDR3 region is CASRGQGGNTEAFF. DNA for the CDR3: TGTGCCAGCAGGGGACAGGGCGGGAACACTGAAGCTTTCTTT.

This chain links TRBV5-1 with TRBJ2-5; the match to TRBD2 covers 9 bases. The germline gives CDR1 SGHRS, CDR2 YFSETQ. The CDR3 is made up of 16 amino acids. V gave up 0 bases and J gave up 4 bases; unmatched junction bases: 7. DNA of the CDR3: TGCGCCAGCAGCTTGGATGTGGCGGGAGGGAGAGAGACCCAGTACTTC. It translates to CASSLDVAGGRETQYF. Combining the CDR3 with reference TRBV5-1 and TRBJ2-5 gives the whole variable domain KAGVTQTPRYLIKTRGQQVTLSCSPISGHRSVSWYQQTPGQGLQFLFEYFSETQRNKGNFPGRFSGRQFSNSRSEMNVSTLELGDSALYLCASSLDVAGGRETQYFGPGTRLLVL.